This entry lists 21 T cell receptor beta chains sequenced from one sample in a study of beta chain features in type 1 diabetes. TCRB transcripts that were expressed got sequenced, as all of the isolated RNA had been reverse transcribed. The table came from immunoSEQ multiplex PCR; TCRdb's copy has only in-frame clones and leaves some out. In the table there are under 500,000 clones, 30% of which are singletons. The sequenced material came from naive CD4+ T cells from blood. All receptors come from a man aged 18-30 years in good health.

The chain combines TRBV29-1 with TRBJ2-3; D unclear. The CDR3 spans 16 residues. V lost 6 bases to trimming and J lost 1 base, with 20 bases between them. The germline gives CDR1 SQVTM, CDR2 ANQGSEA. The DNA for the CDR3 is TGCAGCGTCACCTTTAAGATTGCAAGGGGCACAGATACGCAGTATTTT. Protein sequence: CSVTFKIARGTDTQYF.

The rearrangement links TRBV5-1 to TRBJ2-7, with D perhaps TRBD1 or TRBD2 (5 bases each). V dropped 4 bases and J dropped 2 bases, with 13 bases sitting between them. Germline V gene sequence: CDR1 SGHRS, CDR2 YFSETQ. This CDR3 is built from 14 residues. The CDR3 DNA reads TGCGCCAGCAGCAAAGGGACCGCCCCCTACGAGCAGTACTTC. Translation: CASSKGTAPYEQYF.

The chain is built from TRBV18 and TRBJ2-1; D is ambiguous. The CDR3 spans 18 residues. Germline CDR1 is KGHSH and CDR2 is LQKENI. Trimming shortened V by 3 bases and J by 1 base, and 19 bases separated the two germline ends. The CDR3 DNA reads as TGTGCCAGCTCACCGGGGTGGGATGAGTGGAGTTCCTACAATGAGCAGTTCTTC. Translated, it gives CASSPGWDEWSSYNEQFF.

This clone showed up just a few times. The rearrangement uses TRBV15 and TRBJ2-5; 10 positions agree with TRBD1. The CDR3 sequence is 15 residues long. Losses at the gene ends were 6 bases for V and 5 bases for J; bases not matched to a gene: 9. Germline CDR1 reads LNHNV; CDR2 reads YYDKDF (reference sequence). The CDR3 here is CATRPGQGGMETQYF. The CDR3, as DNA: TGTGCCACCAGACCCGGACAGGGGGGTATGGAGACCCAGTACTTC. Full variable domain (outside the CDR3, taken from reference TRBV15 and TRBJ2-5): DAMVIQNPRYQVTQFGKPVTLSCSQTLNHNVMYWYQQKSSQAPKLLFHYYDKDFNNEADTPDNFQSRRPNTSFCFLDIRSPGLGDTAMYLCATRPGQGGMETQYFGPGTRLLVL.

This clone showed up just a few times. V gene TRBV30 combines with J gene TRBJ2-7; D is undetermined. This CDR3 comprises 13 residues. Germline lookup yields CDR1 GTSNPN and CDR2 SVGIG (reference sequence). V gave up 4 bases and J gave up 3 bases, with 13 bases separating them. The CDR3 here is CAWKMSGIYEQYF. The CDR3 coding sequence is TGTGCCTGGAAAATGTCCGGCATCTACGAGCAGTACTTC.

CDR3: CASTKQGSGYGYTF. CDR3 coding DNA: TGTGCCAGCACAAAGCAGGGCAGCGGCTATGGCTACACCTTC. The chain combines TRBV25-1 with TRBJ1-2; TRBD1 might be the D (5 bases). Germline assignment: CDR1 MGHDK and CDR2 SYGVNS. The V end lost 7 bases, the J end lost 4 bases, and 16 bases lay between the germline ends. This CDR3 region has 14 residues.

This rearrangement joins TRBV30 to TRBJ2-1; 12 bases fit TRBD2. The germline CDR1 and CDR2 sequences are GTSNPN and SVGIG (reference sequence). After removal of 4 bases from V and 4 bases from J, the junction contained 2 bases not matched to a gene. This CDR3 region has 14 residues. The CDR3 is CAWTSGRGYNEQFF. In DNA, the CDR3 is TGTGCCTGGACTAGCGGGAGGGGGTACAATGAGCAGTTCTTC.

CDR3 in DNA: TGTGCCTGGAGTGCCGGAGGTGGCACTGAAGCTTTCTTT. This encodes CAWSAGGGTEAFF. V and J are TRBV30 and TRBJ1-1; D is undetermined. The CDR3 has 13 amino acids. V was shortened by 1 base and J by 4 bases, with 10 bases between the two germline ends. The germline V gene has CDR1 GTSNPN and CDR2 SVGIG (reference sequence).

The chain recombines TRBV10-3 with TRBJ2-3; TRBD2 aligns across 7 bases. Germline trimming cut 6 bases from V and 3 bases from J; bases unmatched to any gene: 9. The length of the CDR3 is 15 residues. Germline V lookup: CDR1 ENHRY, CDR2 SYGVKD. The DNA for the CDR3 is TGTGCCATCAGGGGCGTGGGAGGGGAGACAGATACGCAGTATTTT. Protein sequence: CAIRGVGGETDTQYF.

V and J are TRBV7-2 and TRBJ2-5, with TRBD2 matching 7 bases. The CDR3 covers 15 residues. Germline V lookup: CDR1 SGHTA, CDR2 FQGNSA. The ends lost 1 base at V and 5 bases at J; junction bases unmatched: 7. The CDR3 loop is CASSLDSRETETQYF. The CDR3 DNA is TGTGCCAGCAGCTTAGACTCGCGGGAGACGGAGACCCAGTACTTC.

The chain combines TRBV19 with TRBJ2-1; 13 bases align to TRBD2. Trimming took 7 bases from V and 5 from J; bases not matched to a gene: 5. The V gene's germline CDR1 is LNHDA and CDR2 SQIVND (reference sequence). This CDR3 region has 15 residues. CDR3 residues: CASTGTSGADNEQFF. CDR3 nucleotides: TGTGCCAGTACCGGGACTAGCGGGGCGGACAATGAGCAGTTCTTC.

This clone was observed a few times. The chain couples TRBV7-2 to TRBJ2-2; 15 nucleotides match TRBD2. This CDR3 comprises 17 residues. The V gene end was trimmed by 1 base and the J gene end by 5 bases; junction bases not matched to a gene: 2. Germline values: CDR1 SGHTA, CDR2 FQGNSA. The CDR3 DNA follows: TGTGCCAGCAGCTTAGTGGGACTAGCGGGAGGTACCGGGGAGCTGTTTTTT. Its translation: CASSLVGLAGGTGELFF.

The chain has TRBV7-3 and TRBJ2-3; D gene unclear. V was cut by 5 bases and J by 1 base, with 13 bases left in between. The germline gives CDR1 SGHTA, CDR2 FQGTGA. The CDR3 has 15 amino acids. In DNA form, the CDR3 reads TGTGCCAGCAGCCCCCCGCCGGGCCGCACAGATACGCAGTATTTT. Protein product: CASSPPPGRTDTQYF.

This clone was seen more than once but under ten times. The CDR3, as DNA: TGTGCCAGCAGCTTGGGTCGCTCCGGTGGAATAGATACGCAGTATTTT. It specifies CASSLGRSGGIDTQYF. This sequence joins TRBV5-4 and TRBJ2-3; D is uncertain. Trimming removed 0 bases from V and 5 bases from J, with 16 bases in between. CDR3 length equals 16 residues. The germline gives CDR1 SGHNT, CDR2 YYREEE (reference sequence).

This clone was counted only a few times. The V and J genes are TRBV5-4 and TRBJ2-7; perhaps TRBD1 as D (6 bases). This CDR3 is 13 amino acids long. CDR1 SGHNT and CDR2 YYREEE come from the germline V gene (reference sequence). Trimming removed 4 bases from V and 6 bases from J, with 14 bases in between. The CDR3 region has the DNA TGTGCCAGCAGCCCCGGGACAAGGAGCGAGCAGTACTTC. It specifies CASSPGTRSEQYF. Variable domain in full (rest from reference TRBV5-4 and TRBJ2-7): ETGVTQSPTHLIKTRGQQVTLRCSSQSGHNTVSWYQQALGQGPQFIFQYYREEENGRGNFPPRFSGLQFPNYSSELNVNALELDDSALYLCASSPGTRSEQYFGPGTRLTVT.

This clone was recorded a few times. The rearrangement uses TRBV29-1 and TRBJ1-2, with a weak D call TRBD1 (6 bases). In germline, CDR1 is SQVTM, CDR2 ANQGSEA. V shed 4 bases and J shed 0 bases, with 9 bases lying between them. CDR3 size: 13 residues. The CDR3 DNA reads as TGCAGCGTTGGGAGGGGGACTAACTATGGCTACACCTTC. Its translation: CSVGRGTNYGYTF.

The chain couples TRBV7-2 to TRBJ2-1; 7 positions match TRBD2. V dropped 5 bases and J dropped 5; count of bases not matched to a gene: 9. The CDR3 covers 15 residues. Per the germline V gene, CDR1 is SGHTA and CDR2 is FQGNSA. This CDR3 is CASSPQRGRDNEQFF. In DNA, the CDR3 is TGTGCCAGCAGCCCCCAGCGGGGCCGGGACAATGAGCAGTTCTTC.

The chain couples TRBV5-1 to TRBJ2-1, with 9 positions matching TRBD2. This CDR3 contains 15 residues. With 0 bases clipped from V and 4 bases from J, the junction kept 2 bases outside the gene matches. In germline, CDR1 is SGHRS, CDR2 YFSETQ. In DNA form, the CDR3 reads TGCGCCAGCAGCTTGGTTACTAGCGGGTACAATGAGCAGTTCTTC. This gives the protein CASSLVTSGYNEQFF.

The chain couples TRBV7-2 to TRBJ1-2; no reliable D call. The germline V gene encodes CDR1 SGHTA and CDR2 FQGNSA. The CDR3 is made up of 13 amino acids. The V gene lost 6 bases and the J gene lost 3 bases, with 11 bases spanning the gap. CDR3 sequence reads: CASRLGPDYGYTF. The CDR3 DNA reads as TGTGCCAGCAGGCTCGGGCCGGACTATGGCTACACCTTC.

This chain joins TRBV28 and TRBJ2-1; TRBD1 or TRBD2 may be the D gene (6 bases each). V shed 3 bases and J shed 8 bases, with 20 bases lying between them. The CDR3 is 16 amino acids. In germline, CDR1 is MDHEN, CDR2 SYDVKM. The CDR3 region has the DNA TGTGCCAGCAGTTTCCGGGGGCCTAACGCGGTTGATGAGCAGTTCTTC. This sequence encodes CASSFRGPNAVDEQFF.

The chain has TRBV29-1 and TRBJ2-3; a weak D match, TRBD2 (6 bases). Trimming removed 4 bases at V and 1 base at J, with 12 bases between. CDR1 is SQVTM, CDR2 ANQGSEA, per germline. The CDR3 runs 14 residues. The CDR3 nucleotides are TGCAGCGTTGCCGTGCTAGCGCGCACAGATACGCAGTATTTT. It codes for CSVAVLARTDTQYF.